This is a list of T cell receptor beta chains from one sample in a study of cytomegalovirus exposure and HLA in healthy donors. Measured with immunoSEQ multiplex PCR; TCRdb has only the in-frame clones, and not every one. Of roughly 260,000 clones detected, just under 90% appear once; the ten largest clones hold about 3%. The sequenced material came from PBMCs. Receptors originate from a man between 18 and 29 years old in good health and CMV-seronegative. The CDR3 runs from the conserved cysteine through the conserved F or W. D genes are given only for firm matches. Clone size, where shown, is once, few, many, or a class for clones that have expanded.

clone size | J gene | V gene | D gene | CDR3 DNA | CDR3 protein
. | TRBJ2-1 | TRBV7-3 | TRBD2 | TGTGCCAGCAGCTTAAGACTAGCGGTTAACAATGAGCAGTTCTTC | CASSLRLAVNNEQFF
. | TRBJ2-2 | TRBV4-2 | TRBD1 | TGTGCCAGCAGCCCGGGGACAGGGTTCAACACCGGGGAGCTGTTTTTT | CASSPGTGFNTGELFF
. | TRBJ1-2 | TRBV6-6 | TRBD1 | TGTGCCAGCAGCCATCCAGGGGGCGCGGGCGGCTACACCTTC | CASSHPGGAGGYTF
. | TRBJ1-1 | TRBV4-3 | TRBD1 | TGCGCCAGCAGCCAAGACGGACAGGGTTACACTGAAGCTTTCTTT | CASSQDGQGYTEAFF
. | TRBJ1-6 | TRBV30 | . | TGTGCCTGGAGTAGGGGGAGCTCCTATAATTCACCCCTCCACTTT | CAWSRGSSYNSPLHF
many | TRBJ1-2 | TRBV27 | . | TGTGCCAGCAGCCAACGGGGGGGGAAAGGCTACACCTTC | CASSQRGGKGYTF
. | TRBJ1-5 | TRBV5-6 | . | TGTGCCAGCAGCCCCAGTAGAGGCAGCAATCAGCCCCAGCATTTT | CASSPSRGSNQPQHF
. | TRBJ1-2 | TRBV27 | . | TGTGCCAGCAGTTGGAACAGGGACTATGGCTACACCTTC | CASSWNRDYGYTF
. | TRBJ2-7 | TRBV7-2 | . | TGTGCCAGCAGCGAAGGGGTACTGGGCTACGAGCAGTACTTC | CASSEGVLGYEQYF
. | TRBJ2-2 | TRBV28 | TRBD2 | TGTGCCAGCAGTTTACTCGGCGTGGGAGGGACCGGGGAGCTGTTTTTT | CASSLLGVGGTGELFF
. | TRBJ2-3 | TRBV11-3 | TRBD2 | TGTGCCAGCAGCGCCAGCGGGAGGTCGGATACGCAGTATTTT | CASSASGRSDTQYF
once | TRBJ2-7 | TRBV28 | TRBD2 | TGTGCCAGCAGCCCTCTCCAGCTAGCGGGACCAAGCGAGCAGTACTTC | CASSPLQLAGPSEQYF
. | TRBJ1-1 | TRBV29-1 | TRBD1 | TGCAGCGTTGAGGTACAGGGGGCGATAAGGGCTTTCTTT | CSVEVQGAIRAFF
. | TRBJ2-1 | TRBV27 | . | TGTGCCAGCAGTTGGGACTCTGGGGGTTACAATGAGCAGTTCTTC | CASSWDSGGYNEQFF
. | TRBJ2-2 | TRBV6-1 | TRBD1 | TGTGCCACCCGACAGGGGGCGGACGGGGAGCTGTTTTTT | CATRQGADGELFF
. | TRBJ1-2 | TRBV5-1 | . | TGCGCCAGCAGCTCCACAGCCCCTCCTAACTATGGCTACACCTTC | CASSSTAPPNYGYTF
once | TRBJ1-1 | TRBV6-6 | . | TGTGCCAGCAGTTACTCGCTCTCGGATCGGGGCACTGAAGCTTTCTTT | CASSYSLSDRGTEAFF
few | TRBJ1-5 | TRBV27 | TRBD1 | TGTGCCAGCAGTAAGACAGGGAGCAATCAGCCCCAGCATTTT | CASSKTGSNQPQHF
. | TRBJ1-4 | TRBV15 | TRBD1 | TGTGCCACCAGCAGGGAGGACAGGGGGCGTGAAAAACTGTTTTTT | CATSREDRGREKLFF
. | TRBJ2-7 | TRBV28 | TRBD2 | TGTGCCAGCGGCCTACTAGCGGGGGGTTACGAGCAGTACTTC | CASGLLAGGYEQYF
. | TRBJ2-7 | TRBV6-5 | . | TGTGCCAGCAGTTACGTGGGAGGTATCGAGCAGTACTTC | CASSYVGGIEQYF
. | TRBJ2-1 | TRBV4-1 | . | TGCGCCAGCAGCCAAGAACCCGGGACTTACAATGAGCAGTTCTTC | CASSQEPGTYNEQFF
once | TRBJ1-1 | TRBV6-5 | . | TGTGCCAGCAGTTACTCGACAGGTGGAACTGAAGCTTTCTTT | CASSYSTGGTEAFF
. | TRBJ1-1 | TRBV27 | . | TGTGCCAGCAGTAATTCGGTGAGAACTGAAGCTTTCTTT | CASSNSVRTEAFF
. | TRBJ2-5 | TRBV5-1 | TRBD1 | TGCGCCAGCAGCTTGAGACCCATGACAGGGGGCGCGGAGACCCAGTACTTC | CASSLRPMTGGAETQYF
. | TRBJ1-5 | TRBV4-3 | . | TGCGCCAGCAGTCACCCCGTGCGGGACAGCAATCAGCCCCAGCATTTT | CASSHPVRDSNQPQHF
. | TRBJ2-7 | TRBV19 | . | TGTGCCAGTAGTATGACCGGGACAAGCCCTAACGAGCAGTACTTC | CASSMTGTSPNEQYF
. | TRBJ2-7 | TRBV4-3 | TRBD2 | TGCGCCAGCAGCCAAGGTAGCGGGAGCTCCTACGAGCAGTACTTC | CASSQGSGSSYEQYF
. | TRBJ1-2 | TRBV9 | . | TGTGCCAGCAGTCCCCTTTTGGCCAGTAACTATGGCTACACCTTC | CASSPLLASNYGYTF
. | TRBJ1-3 | TRBV7-2 | TRBD1 | TGTGCCAGCAGCGGTCGACGGACAGGGGGTATGAACACCATATATTTT | CASSGRRTGGMNTIYF
. | TRBJ1-1 | TRBV7-9 | . | TGTGCCAGCAGCTTATTGTTGGGGGGAGGGTTTGAAGCTTTCTTT | CASSLLLGGGFEAFF
. | TRBJ2-7 | TRBV7-2 | . | TGTGCCAGCAGCTTAGCTATCGAAAGCGTCTACGAGCAGTACTTC | CASSLAIESVYEQYF
. | TRBJ2-1 | TRBV11-2 | . | TGTGCCAGCAGCTTAACGTCAGGGGGAGGCAATGAGCAGTTCTTC | CASSLTSGGGNEQFF
. | TRBJ2-7 | TRBV6-6 | TRBD1 | TGTGCCAGCAGTTCGGACAGGGGTAAATGGCCCTACGAGCAGTACTTC | CASSSDRGKWPYEQYF
. | TRBJ2-1 | TRBV9 | TRBD1 | TGTGCCAGCAGCGTGGGACAGGGATTACGGCAGTTCTTC | CASSVGQGLRQFF
. | TRBJ2-1 | TRBV30 | . | TGTGCCTGGAAACAACGGGGAGGACTCAATGAGCAGTTCTTC | CAWKQRGGLNEQFF
. | TRBJ1-4 | TRBV27 | TRBD1 | TGTGCCAGCAGAAAGCCGGGACAGGGTAGTGAAAAACTGTTTTTT | CASRKPGQGSEKLFF
few | TRBJ1-3 | TRBV5-1 | . | TGCGCCAGCAGCTCCGGGACAAACTCTGGAAACACCATATATTTT | CASSSGTNSGNTIYF
. | TRBJ1-2 | TRBV29-1 | . | TGCAGCGCCCCGAGCAGACTTTACCCGGGTGGCTACACCTTC | CSAPSRLYPGGYTF
. | TRBJ2-2 | TRBV9 | TRBD2 | TGTGCCAGCAGCTCTCCGGGACTAGCGGGAGGCGGGGAGCTGTTTTTT | CASSSPGLAGGGELFF
. | TRBJ2-7 | TRBV28 | TRBD1 | TGTGCCAGCAGGCCATCCAACAGGGGGAACACCTACGAGCAGTACTTC | CASRPSNRGNTYEQYF
. | TRBJ1-2 | TRBV5-1 | TRBD1 | TGCGCCAGCAGCTTGGACAGGGGAAACTATGGCTACACCTTC | CASSLDRGNYGYTF
. | TRBJ2-1 | TRBV9 | TRBD2 | TGTGCCAGCAGCAAAACTAGCGGGAGGTTTAATGAGCAGTTCTTC | CASSKTSGRFNEQFF
. | TRBJ2-7 | TRBV28 | TRBD2 | TGTGCCAGCAGAGGCGGGAGAAGGCACGAGCAGTACTTC | CASRGGRRHEQYF
. | TRBJ1-1 | TRBV9 | TRBD1 | TGTGCCAGCAGCGAGGACAGGGGGCGCGAAGCTTTCTTT | CASSEDRGREAFF
. | TRBJ2-7 | TRBV28 | TRBD2 | TGTGCCAGCATTCCTACGGGACTAGCGGGAGACTACGAGCAGTACTTC | CASIPTGLAGDYEQYF
. | TRBJ2-7 | TRBV7-9 | . | TGTGCCAGTCGCGAGGACAACACCTACGAGCAGTACTTC | CASREDNTYEQYF